Listed below are T cell receptor beta chains from one sample, sequenced in a study of Ad26.COV2.S vaccination and SARS-CoV-2 variants. Some clones are missing from TCRdb's copy, which holds only in-frame ones; the method was immunoSEQ multiplex PCR. The table lists around 300,000 clones, about 85% of them singletons. The sequencing here drew on peripheral blood, taken in a trial of Ad26.COV2.S vaccine versus placebo. These TCRs come from a person aged 18-60 years who received the Ad26.COV2.S COVID-19 vaccine or a placebo. Both conserved end residues are trimmed from each CDR3. Some rows have no size entry. The others give once, few or many, or a class for an expanded clone.

clone size	J gene	V gene	CDR3 length	CDR3 protein
.	TRBJ2-5	TRBV5-6	14	ASSFTGASYQETQY
once	TRBJ1-1	TRBV28	12	ASSPGQVNTEAF
.	TRBJ2-7	TRBV11-2	12	ASSLGGFPYEQY
.	TRBJ2-2	TRBV5-1	16	ASSLRRLAGVGTGELF
.	TRBJ2-3	TRBV5-6	12	ASSLGLSKNTQY
once	TRBJ2-2	TRBV14	11	ASSRVPTGELF
once	TRBJ2-5	TRBV19	13	ASSLLAGAQETQY
.	TRBJ1-1	TRBV7-9	13	ASSLVEGARREAF
.	TRBJ2-7	TRBV28	9	ASLRRREQY
.	TRBJ1-1	TRBV5-6	12	ASSAGLGNTEAF
.	TRBJ2-2	TRBV7-3	13	ASSRRDSNTGELF
.	TRBJ2-5	TRBV3-1/TRBV3-2	11	ASSPRAQKTQY
.	TRBJ1-1	TRBV4-1	14	ASSQGVAGRDTEAF
.	TRBJ2-4	TRBV9	12	ASSTGGGGDIQY
.	TRBJ1-1	TRBV5-4	16	ASSPPQAGLTMNTEAF
.	TRBJ2-7	TRBV6-5	13	ASSYRFTGRGEQY
.	TRBJ1-1	TRBV12-3/TRBV12-4	11	ASSPSGRTEAF
.	TRBJ1-2	TRBV4-3	13	ASSQAAVTRHGYT
.	TRBJ2-6	TRBV2	13	ASSEMGAGANVLT
.	TRBJ2-4	TRBV5-4	12	ASSRTGAVDIQY
.	TRBJ2-3	TRBV9	15	ASSAQYSGAYTDTQY
.	TRBJ1-5	TRBV25-1	14	ASSESRGGRNQPQH
.	TRBJ1-1	TRBV9	13	ASSVGGLGNTEAF
.	TRBJ2-5	TRBV28	13	ASSSGLAGVETQY
.	TRBJ1-2	TRBV19	12	ASSLRGQDWGYT
.	TRBJ1-1	TRBV6-5	13	ASSYLRRLNTEAF
.	TRBJ2-2	TRBV27	15	ASSLSFAGWDTGELF
.	TRBJ1-2	TRBV6-2/TRBV6-3	13	ASSYTETGHYGYT
.	TRBJ1-1	TRBV9	13	ASSVTQGTNTEAF
.	TRBJ1-1	TRBV18	12	ASSPFTENTEAF
.	TRBJ1-1	TRBV25-1	12	ASSEGGSGTEAF
.	TRBJ2-2	TRBV12-3/TRBV12-4	10	ASSRGPGELF
.	TRBJ1-5	TRBV15	15	ATSRRQPSASNQPQH
.	TRBJ2-5	TRBV7-3	13	ASSKGPREIETQY
.	TRBJ1-6	TRBV7-2	15	ASSLGWSGQRSSPLH
.	TRBJ2-2	TRBV7-7	14	ASSPVITLLTGELF
.	TRBJ2-2	TRBV9	16	ASSVELFGTGIPGELF
.	TRBJ2-1	TRBV6-6	12	ASTGGAMENEQF
.	TRBJ1-1	TRBV11-3	13	ASSLAGRGNTEAF
.	TRBJ2-2	TRBV4-3	12	ASSGRSYTGELF
.	TRBJ2-1	TRBV25-1	12	ASSEPGTSNEQF
.	TRBJ2-2	TRBV27	16	ASSRQGLTVRYTGELF
.	TRBJ2-1	TRBV27	10	ASSLGRMEQF
.	TRBJ2-7	TRBV28	12	ASSLSSVSYEQY
.	TRBJ2-1	TRBV9	13	ASSGTSGMYNEQF
.	TRBJ1-2	TRBV5-4	11	ATSGQGNYGYT
.	TRBJ2-7	TRBV11-3	10	ASSLGGGEQY
.	TRBJ1-1	TRBV5-6	12	ASSLGPGYTEAF
.	TRBJ2-4	TRBV12-5	18	ASGLAGSHGPGQSKNIQY
.	TRBJ1-5	TRBV18	11	ASSGQSNQPQH